This T cell receptor beta chain was identified in a study of technical replicates of blood from several donors. Generated by immunoSEQ multiplex PCR, the TCRdb table keeps only in-frame clones and is missing some. The data contain roughly 69,000 clones, around 87% of them singletons. Source material: PBMCs. The receptor was isolated from a human donor in good health. Some clones in this sample may be carry-over from other donors' samples.

This CDR3 reads CASSARDRAYEQYF. CDR3 sequence (DNA): TGCGCCAGCAGCGCCAGGGACAGGGCCTACGAGCAGTACTTC. This chain joins TRBV5-1 and TRBJ2-7, with 9 nucleotides matching TRBD1. Germline V gene lookup returns CDR1 SGHRS and CDR2 YFSETQ. V was pared by 4 bases and J by 2 bases, with 4 bases of the junction left unmatched. The CDR3 contains 14 residues.